These 23 T cell receptor beta chains came from one sample sequenced in a study of regulatory T cells in long-lasting Graves disease. According to the study, TCR beta libraries were built with iRepertoire HTBI primers and CDR3-region Arm-PCR. TCRdb reprocessed the multiplex PCR reads via MiXCR and lists one record per CDR3 protein. The sample holds roughly 250,000 distinct CDR3 sequences, 15% to 20% seen once. Described time point: newly diagnosed GD, antithyroid drugs for less than 3 months. RNA isolated from PBMCs was used to make the TCR library. This sample was shared with a second study, whose subject was T cells in Graves' hyperthyroidism and ophthalmopathy.

This sample comprised peripheral blood mononuclear cells (PBMCs), obtained at new diagnosis, from a patient treated with antithyroid drugs. Receptor source: a woman aged 25 to 45 with Graves disease.

The table lists this clonotype with many counts. The chain combines TRBV9 with TRBJ1-6; a weak D match, TRBD1 (5 bases). CDR1 is SGDLS and CDR2 is YYNGEE in the germline V gene. V was shortened by 1 base and J by 6 bases, with 11 bases between the two germline ends. The length of the CDR3 is 15 residues. CDR3 protein: CASSVSPQGNSPLHF. CDR3 DNA sequence: TGTGCCAGCAGCGTATCGCCTCAGGGTAATTCACCCCTCCACTTT.

A few counts support this clonotype. The chain recombines TRBV7-6 with TRBJ1-2, with a weak D call TRBD1 (5 bases). The germline V and J ends were trimmed by 5 bases and 4 bases, with 11 bases remaining between them. Germline CDR1 and CDR2: SGHVS and FNYEAQ. This CDR3 has 13 residues. DNA for the CDR3: TGTGCCAGCAGCCCCTGGGGGGGCTATGGCTACACCTTC. This gives the protein CASSPWGGYGYTF. The full variable domain, completed using reference TRBV7-6 and TRBJ1-2, is GAGVSQSPRYKVTKRGQDVALRCDPISGHVSLYWYRQALGQGPEFLTYFNYEAQQDKSGLPNDRFSAERPEGSISTLTIQRTEQRDSAMYRCASSPWGGYGYTFGSGTRLTVV.

This clonotype came up many times. J is TRBJ2-7 and V is TRBV7-2, with 9 bases aligning to TRBD1. V shed 5 bases, J shed 3 bases, and the junction held 8 bases outside the gene matches. Germline V gene sequence: CDR1 SGHTA, CDR2 FQGNSA. CDR3 length: 15 residues. CDR3 in amino acids: CASSGGGQGGYEQYF. The CDR3 nucleotides are TGTGCCAGCAGCGGGGGGGGACAGGGAGGCTACGAGCAGTACTTC.

In its sample, this clonotype was seen many times. This rearrangement joins TRBV4-2 to TRBJ1-4, with D uncertain. V was trimmed by 0 bases and J by 5 bases, leaving 22 bases between them. Germline V gene lookup returns CDR1 LGHNA and CDR2 YNFKEQ. The CDR3 is made up of 19 amino acids. CDR3 DNA sequence: TGTGCCAGCAGCCAAGAATGGTACGGCGCGAACAGTCCCAATGAAAAACTGTTTTTT. It is translated as CASSQEWYGANSPNEKLFF.

This clonotype was seen at least ten times. The V gene is TRBV3-1, the J gene TRBJ1-6; D call uncertain. Between the trimmed V and J ends, which lost 3 bases and 2 bases, there was a span of 8 bases. Germline V gene data show CDR1 as LGHDT and CDR2 as YNNKEL (reference sequence). CDR3 size: 15 residues. The DNA for the CDR3 is TGTGCCAGCAGCCAGGGGAGGGCCTATAATTCACCCCTCCACTTT. Translating gives CASSQGRAYNSPLHF.

This clonotype has a count of ten or more. The chain joins TRBV3-1 to TRBJ1-2, with 8 bases matching TRBD1. CDR3 length equals 13 residues. In germline, CDR1 is LGHDT, CDR2 YNNKEL (reference sequence). After removal of 7 bases from V and 4 bases from J, the junction contained 5 bases not matched to a gene. The CDR3, as DNA: TGTGCCAGCAACGGACAGGGCCCCTATGGCTACACCTTC. Amino acids: CASNGQGPYGYTF.

On this clonotype: Mismatch with germline at one junction end may stem from a read error. The rearrangement joins TRBV7-2 to TRBJ1-1, with 10 bases aligning to TRBD1. The CDR3 has 14 residues. CDR1 is SGHTA, CDR2 FQGNSA, per germline. This CDR3 reads CASSSRQGASLAFF. The CDR3 nucleotides read TGCGCCAGCAGCTCCCGACAGGGGGCAAGTCTGGCTTTCTTT.

For this clonotype: The CDR3 end shows no conserved phenylalanine or tryptophan, and so a read error is likely. This chain links TRBV7-9 with TRBJ1-1, with D possibly being TRBD1 (6 bases). With 5 bases removed from V and 3 bases from J, the gap between germline ends came to 13 bases. Germline V lookup: CDR1 SEHNR, CDR2 FQNEAQ (reference sequence). The CDR3 covers 14 residues. The CDR3 bases are TGTGCCAGCAGCCCCAGGGAGGGGGACACTGAAGCTTTCTTA. Translating it yields CASSPREGDTEAFL.

This clonotype was detected many times. The chain links TRBV18 to TRBJ1-5; D is unclear. The CDR3 sequence is 15 residues long. Germline V gene data show CDR1 as KGHSH and CDR2 as LQKENI. Trimming removed 6 bases from V and 9 bases from J, with 21 bases in between. The CDR3 DNA sequence: TGTGCCAGCTCCCCGGGGAGGACCGTGGGTAGGCCCCAGCATTTT. Its translation: CASSPGRTVGRPQHF.

This clonotype was recorded at least ten times. The CDR3 sequence: CSARDGVGGHYGEQFF. In DNA, the CDR3 is TGCAGTGCTAGAGATGGGGTCGGGGGGCACTATGGTGAGCAGTTCTTC. This chain links TRBV20-1 with TRBJ2-1, with D perhaps matching TRBD2 (7 bases). CDR3 size: 16 residues. V lost 0 bases and J 9 bases, leaving 21 bases between the germline ends. CDR1 is DFQATT, CDR2 SNEGSKA, per germline (reference sequence).

This clonotype came up many times. The J gene is TRBJ1-2, the V gene TRBV6-1; the match to TRBD1 covers 7 bases. Germline values: CDR1 MNHNS, CDR2 SASEGT. The CDR3 totals 14 residues. With V trimmed by 5 bases and J by 8 bases, 11 bases remained unmatched. Here the CDR3 reads CASSKSGQARGYTF. In DNA, the CDR3 is TGTGCCAGCAGTAAAAGTGGACAGGCCAGAGGCTACACCTTC.

At least ten counts were recorded for this clonotype. V gene TRBV6-1 combines with J gene TRBJ1-2; D uncertain. The V gene's germline CDR1 is MNHNS and CDR2 SASEGT. The CDR3 length is 15 residues. The V gene lost 3 bases and the J gene lost 8 bases, with 19 bases spanning the gap. CDR3 coding DNA: TGTGCCAGCAGTGACCCGGGATTGGCCACCCGGGGCTACACCTTC. Its protein is CASSDPGLATRGYTF.

As regards this clonotype: Since a far larger clone is one base different, this is likely a read error. Likely a read error: the CDR3 ends without its conserved phenylalanine or tryptophan. The chain links TRBV5-1 to TRBJ1-1, with TRBD1 as a possible D gene (5 bases). This CDR3 has 13 amino acids. Germline CDR1 and CDR2: SGHRS and YFSETQ. V was pared by 4 bases and J by 7 bases, with 14 bases between. CDR3 in amino acids: CASSQGTGIEAFC. DNA of the CDR3: TGCGCCAGCAGCCAAGGGACGGGAATTGAAGCTTTCTGT.

Concerning this clonotype: This may arise from a read error, as a much more abundant clone is one base away. This chain joins TRBV2 and TRBJ1-5, with D possibly TRBD1 on 6 matching bases. Germline V gives CDR1 SNHLY, CDR2 FYNNEI. The CDR3 length is 16 residues. In DNA form, the CDR3 reads TGTGCCAGCGGTGAACTGTCGGGGGCGAGCAATCAGCCCCAGCATTTT. Translation: CASGELSGASNQPQHF.

This clonotype was counted ten times or more. CDR3 nucleotides: TGCAGTGCTAGAGATCTGGGTCGCGGGGGGGCCGAGGCTGGTGAGCAGTTCTTC. This gives the protein CSARDLGRGGAEAGEQFF. The J gene is TRBJ2-1, the V gene TRBV20-1, with TRBD2 identical over 9 bases. The V gene's germline CDR1 is DFQATT and CDR2 SNEGSKA (reference sequence). The CDR3 loop spans 18 amino acids. With 0 bases clipped from V and 9 bases from J, the junction kept 18 bases outside the gene matches.

This clonotype was detected many times. J is TRBJ1-4 and V is TRBV5-8, with a weak D call TRBD1 (6 bases). Germline values: CDR1 SGHTS, CDR2 YDEGEE. The CDR3 contains 14 residues. Trimming took off 2 bases at V and 8 bases at J, with 13 bases between the two ends. CDR3 DNA sequence: TGTGCCAGCAGCTTTACAGGGTCGGCAGAAAAACTGTTTTTT. It is translated as CASSFTGSAEKLFF.

This clonotype has a handful of counts. The J gene is TRBJ2-7, the V gene TRBV5-1; possible D gene TRBD1, 6 bases. V lost 8 bases and J lost 0, with 15 bases in between. The CDR3 runs 14 residues. Germline V gene sequence: CDR1 SGHRS, CDR2 YFSETQ. CDR3 residues: CASKLHRASYEQYF. The CDR3 DNA is TGCGCCAGTAAGCTTCACAGGGCCTCCTACGAGCAGTACTTC.

This clonotype was observed many times. This rearrangement joins TRBV20-1 to TRBJ2-5; no clear D gene. Per the germline V gene, CDR1 is DFQATT and CDR2 is SNEGSKA (reference sequence). Between the trimmed V and J ends, which lost 3 bases and 4 bases, there was a span of 12 bases. This CDR3 spans 13 amino acids. CDR3 loop: CSASVNWGETQYF. The CDR3 bases are TGCAGTGCTAGTGTCAACTGGGGAGAGACCCAGTACTTC.

This clonotype was observed many times. The chain joins TRBV11-2 to TRBJ1-2; TRBD1 is a possible D gene (5 bases). V lost 3 bases, J lost 4 bases, and 15 bases lay in between. The CDR3 extends over 15 amino acids. Germline CDR1 is SGHAT and CDR2 is FQNNGV. The CDR3, as DNA: TGTGCCAGCAGCTTCCGACCCTCTAGGGGCTATGGCTACACCTTC. Translation gives CASSFRPSRGYGYTF.

V gene TRBV10-1 combines with J gene TRBJ2-2; D is unresolved. Germline assignment: CDR1 WNHNN and CDR2 SYGVQD (reference sequence). V shed 4 bases and J shed 3 bases, with 6 bases lying between them. The CDR3 extends over 13 amino acids. The CDR3 DNA reads as TGCGCCAGCAGTGGACGGTACACCGGGGAGCTGTTTTTT. Translating it yields CASSGRYTGELFF.

This clonotype was counted between two and nine times. V usage is TRBV25-1 and J usage is TRBJ1-1; D is uncertain. This CDR3 region has 13 residues. Per the germline V gene, CDR1 is MGHDK and CDR2 is SYGVNS. V was clipped by 8 bases and J by 1 base, with 11 bases between them. CDR3 protein: CASRGIGNTEAFF. The CDR3 bases are TGTGCCAGCCGCGGGATTGGGAACACTGAAGCTTTCTTT.

This clonotype was found many times. The V and J genes are TRBV13 and TRBJ2-3, with D possibly TRBD2 on 7 matching bases. The germline V gene has CDR1 PRHDT and CDR2 FYEKMQ (reference sequence). V was pared by 2 bases and J by 0 bases, with 9 bases between. CDR3 size: 15 residues. The CDR3 nucleotides are TGTGCCAGCAGCTTACGGGGGGCGAGCACAGATACGCAGTATTTT. This gives the protein CASSLRGASTDTQYF. The complete variable domain, with remaining parts taken from reference TRBV13 and TRBJ2-3, reads AAGVIQSPRHLIKEKRETATLKCYPIPRHDTVYWYQQGPGQDPQFLISFYEKMQSDKGSIPDRFSAQQFSDYHSELNMSSLELGDSALYFCASSLRGASTDTQYFGPGTRLTVL.

This clonotype was recorded many times. This chain connects TRBV2 to TRBJ1-1; the D gene is possibly TRBD1 (6 bases). CDR1 and CDR2 (germline): SNHLY, FYNNEI. The CDR3 covers 14 residues. Trimming cost V 3 bases and J 6 bases, with 14 bases left between them. The CDR3 loop is CASSDVQGNAEAFF. In nucleotides, the CDR3 is TGTGCCAGCAGTGACGTACAGGGTAACGCTGAAGCTTTCTTT.